This is a list of T cell receptor beta chains from one sample in a study of T cells after yellow fever vaccination. TCRdb fed the 5' RACE reads into MiXCR, producing one record per CDR3 protein. The sample comprises some 240,000 distinct CDR3 sequences, roughly 5.2% of which are singletons, and about 3.5% rests with the top ten. Sequenced material: CD4+ T cells sorted from PBMCs, taken on the day of the yellow fever booster vaccination. The receptor source for this set is a man younger than 30 who received the YFV17D yellow fever vaccine. The CDR3 runs from the conserved cysteine through the conserved F or W. Each record gives: J gene, D gene, V gene, clone size, CDR3 DNA, CDR3 protein. D genes are given only for firm matches. Not every row has a clone size; where given, it reads once, few, many or a size class.

>TRBJ2-1|TRBD2|TRBV20-1|few
TGCAGTGCTAGGACTAGCGGGGGGGCATTACAGTTCTTC
CSARTSGGALQFF
>TRBJ2-7|TRBD1|TRBV12-3/TRBV12-4|many
TGTGCCAGCAGTTTCGGACAGGGGGCTAGAGAGCAGTACTTC
CASSFGQGAREQYF
>TRBJ2-1|.|TRBV20-1|few
TGCAGTGCTAGAGATCGCGGACAGGGAGGGCCCTACAATGAGCAGTTCTTC
CSARDRGQGGPYNEQFF
>TRBJ2-5|TRBD2|TRBV20-1|many
TGCAGTGCGACTAGCGGGTTACAAGAGACCCAGTACTTC
CSATSGLQETQYF
>TRBJ1-5|.|TRBV19|few
TGTGCCAGTAGTATAGTTGTCAGCTCCAAGACCCAGCATTTT
CASSIVVSSKTQHF
>TRBJ2-7|.|TRBV7-2|.
TGTGCCAGCAGCTTAGCTGCGGGACCAACAAGGGAGCAGTACTTC
CASSLAAGPTREQYF
>TRBJ1-2|.|TRBV12-3/TRBV12-4|.
TGTGCCAGCAGTTACTGGGGGCTTGGCTATGGCTACACCTTC
CASSYWGLGYGYTF
>TRBJ2-3|TRBD2|TRBV12-3/TRBV12-4|many
TGTGCCAGCAGTTCCCGTTGGGCGGGGGGGCAAAGAGATACGCAGTATTTT
CASSSRWAGGQRDTQYF
>TRBJ2-5|.|TRBV7-2|many
TGTGCCAGCAGCGCAAATGGGCTACAAGAGACCCAGTACTTC
CASSANGLQETQYF
>TRBJ2-5|TRBD1|TRBV20-1|many
TGCAGTGCTTCTCGGGACAGCCAAGAGACCCAGTACTTC
CSASRDSQETQYF
>TRBJ2-2|.|TRBV11-1|few
TGTGCCAGCAGCTTAGCCACGGGTACACCGAACACCGGGGAGCTGTTTTTT
CASSLATGTPNTGELFF
>TRBJ2-1|.|TRBV20-1|.
TGCAGTGCTAGAGATGGGAGTAGGCCTTCCTACAATGAGCAGTTCTTC
CSARDGSRPSYNEQFF
>TRBJ2-1|.|TRBV28|.
TGTGCCAGCAGTTTATGGGGGGGAGGAGGGTCCTACAATGAGCAGTTCTTC
CASSLWGGGGSYNEQFF
>TRBJ2-2|TRBD1|TRBV24-1|few
TGTGCCACCACAGGGACAGGGGAGGAGGCCGGGGAGCTGTTTTTT
CATTGTGEEAGELFF
>TRBJ2-1|.|TRBV5-1|few
TGCGCCAGCAGCTCCGGCTCACTAGGCAATGAGCAGTTCTTC
CASSSGSLGNEQFF
>TRBJ2-7|TRBD1|TRBV20-1|many
TGCAGTGCTAGAGGGGGACAGGGAGGTATATCCCCCTACGAGCAGTACTTC
CSARGGQGGISPYEQYF
>TRBJ1-3|.|TRBV4-1|many
TGCGCCAGCAGCGCGGGACGGGCATATAACTCTGGAAACACCATATATTTT
CASSAGRAYNSGNTIYF
>TRBJ2-3|TRBD2|TRBV7-3|many
TGTGCCAGCAGCCCGGGGGGGGGAGATACGCAGTATTTT
CASSPGGGDTQYF
>TRBJ2-1|TRBD2|TRBV7-9|many
TGTGCCAGCAGCCCCGGGGGAGGGAGCTCCTACAATGAGCAGTTCTTC
CASSPGGGSSYNEQFF
>TRBJ2-7|TRBD2|TRBV18|many
TGTGCCAGCTCACCAAAACTAGCGGGGGGAGCCTACGAGCAGTACTTC
CASSPKLAGGAYEQYF
>TRBJ2-5|.|TRBV7-2|few
TGTGCCAGCAGCTCCTCGGTCGTACCGTACCAAGAGACCCAGTACTTC
CASSSSVVPYQETQYF
>TRBJ2-2|.|TRBV11-1|.
TGTGCCAGCAGCCCTGGGACGATCCGGGCTGGGGAGCTGTTTTTT
CASSPGTIRAGELFF
>TRBJ1-5|TRBD1|TRBV7-9|few
TGTGCCAGCAGCTCGCAGGGGGACACCAATCAGCCCCAGCATTTT
CASSSQGDTNQPQHF
>TRBJ2-5|.|TRBV12-3/TRBV12-4|many
TGTGCCAGCAGCTTGCGAGGGCAAGAGACCCAGTACTTC
CASSLRGQETQYF
>TRBJ2-2|.|TRBV7-2|many
TGTGCCAGCAGTGGGGACCACACCGGGGAGCTGTTTTTT
CASSGDHTGELFF
>TRBJ2-2|.|TRBV27|.
TGTGCCAGCAGCGCCATGGGAATCACCGGGGAGCTGTTTTTT
CASSAMGITGELFF